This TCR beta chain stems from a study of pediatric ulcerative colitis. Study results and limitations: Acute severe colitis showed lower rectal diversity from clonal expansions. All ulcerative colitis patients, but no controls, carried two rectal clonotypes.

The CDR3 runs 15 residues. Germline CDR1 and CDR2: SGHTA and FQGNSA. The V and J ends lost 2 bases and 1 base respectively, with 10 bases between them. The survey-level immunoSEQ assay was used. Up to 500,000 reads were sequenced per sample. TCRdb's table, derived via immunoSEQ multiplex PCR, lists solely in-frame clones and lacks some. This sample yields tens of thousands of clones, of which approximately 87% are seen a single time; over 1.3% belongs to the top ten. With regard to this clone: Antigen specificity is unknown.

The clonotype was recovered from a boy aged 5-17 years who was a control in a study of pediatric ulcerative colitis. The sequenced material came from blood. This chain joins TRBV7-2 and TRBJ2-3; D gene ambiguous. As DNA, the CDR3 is TGTGCCAGCAGCTTATACGGTAGCCGCACAGATACGCAGTATTTT. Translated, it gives CASSLYGSRTDTQYF.